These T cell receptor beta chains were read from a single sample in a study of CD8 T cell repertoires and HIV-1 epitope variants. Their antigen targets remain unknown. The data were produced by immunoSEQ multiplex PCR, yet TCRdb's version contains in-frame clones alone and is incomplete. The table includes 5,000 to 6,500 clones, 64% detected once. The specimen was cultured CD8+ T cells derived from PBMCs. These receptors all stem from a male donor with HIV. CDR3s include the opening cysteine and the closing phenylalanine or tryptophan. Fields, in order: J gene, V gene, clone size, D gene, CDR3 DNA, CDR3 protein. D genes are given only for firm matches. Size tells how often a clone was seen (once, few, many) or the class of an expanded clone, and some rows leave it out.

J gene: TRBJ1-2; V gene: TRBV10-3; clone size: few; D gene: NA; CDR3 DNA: TGTGCCATCATCATTCCACAGGGTAACGGCTACACCTTC; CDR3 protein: CAIIIPQGNGYTF
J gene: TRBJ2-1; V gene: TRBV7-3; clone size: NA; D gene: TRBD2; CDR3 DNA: TGTGCCAGCAGCAGTAGCGGGGGGGTCTTGAATGAGCAGTTCTTC; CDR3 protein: CASSSSGGVLNEQFF
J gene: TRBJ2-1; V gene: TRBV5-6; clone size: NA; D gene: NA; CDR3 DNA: TGTGCCAGCAGCCCCTTAAGCCGGGAGCAGTTCTTC; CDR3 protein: CASSPLSREQFF
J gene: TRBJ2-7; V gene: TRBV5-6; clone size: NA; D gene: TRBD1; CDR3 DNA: TGTGCCAGCAGCTTTACGACAGGGAGCTACGAGCAGTACTTC; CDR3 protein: CASSFTTGSYEQYF
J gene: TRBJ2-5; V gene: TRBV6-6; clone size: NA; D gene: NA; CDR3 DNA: TGTGCCAGCAGTCCCCGGGGCTACGAGACCCAGTACTTC; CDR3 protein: CASSPRGYETQYF
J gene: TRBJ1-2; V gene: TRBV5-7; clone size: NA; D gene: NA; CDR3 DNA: TGTGCCAGCAGCCCTTGGCCGGTAGAATTGGACTATGGCTACACCTTC; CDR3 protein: CASSPWPVELDYGYTF
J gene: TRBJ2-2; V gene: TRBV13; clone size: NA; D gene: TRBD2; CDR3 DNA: TGTGCCAGCAGCTCCCCGACGGGCGGGGGGGCTTCTGGGGAGCTGTTTTTT; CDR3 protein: CASSSPTGGGASGELFF
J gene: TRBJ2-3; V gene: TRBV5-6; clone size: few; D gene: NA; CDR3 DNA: TGTGCCAGCAGCTTGACAGGCACAGATACGCAGTATTTT; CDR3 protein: CASSLTGTDTQYF
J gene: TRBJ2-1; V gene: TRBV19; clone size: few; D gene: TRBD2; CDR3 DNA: TGTGCCAGTAGTATACGGACTAGCGGGACCTACAATGAGCAGTTCTTC; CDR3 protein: CASSIRTSGTYNEQFF
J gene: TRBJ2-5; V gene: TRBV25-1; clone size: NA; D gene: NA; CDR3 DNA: TGTGCCAGCAGTGAGGGATTTCTAGAAGGGTCGATGGGGGAGACCCAGTACTTC; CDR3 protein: CASSEGFLEGSMGETQYF
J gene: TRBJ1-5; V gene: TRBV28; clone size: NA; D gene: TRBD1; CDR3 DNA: TGTGCCAGCAGTCCCTTGACAGGGGGAGGTCAGCCCCAGCATTTT; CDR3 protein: CASSPLTGGGQPQHF
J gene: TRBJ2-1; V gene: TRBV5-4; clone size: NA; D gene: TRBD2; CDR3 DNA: TGTGCCAGCAGCTTGGGGCTAGCGGGGGCCTACAATGAGCAGTTCTTC; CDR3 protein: CASSLGLAGAYNEQFF
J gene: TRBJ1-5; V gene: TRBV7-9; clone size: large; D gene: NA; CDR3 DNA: TGTGCCAGCAGCCCGAGCTATAGCAATCAGCCCCAGCATTTT; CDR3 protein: CASSPSYSNQPQHF
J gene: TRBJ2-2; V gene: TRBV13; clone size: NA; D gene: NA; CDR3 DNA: TGTGCCAGCAGCTTAGAGGCCGGGGAGCTGTTTTTT; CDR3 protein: CASSLEAGELFF
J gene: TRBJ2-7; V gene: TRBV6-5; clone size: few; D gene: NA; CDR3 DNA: TGTGCCAGCAGTTTCTCAAGGGGATCCTACGAGCAGTACTTC; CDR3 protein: CASSFSRGSYEQYF
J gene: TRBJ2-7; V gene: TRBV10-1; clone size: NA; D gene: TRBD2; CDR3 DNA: TGCGCCAGCAGTGAGGCGGGAGACTCCTACGAGCAGTACTTC; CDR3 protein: CASSEAGDSYEQYF
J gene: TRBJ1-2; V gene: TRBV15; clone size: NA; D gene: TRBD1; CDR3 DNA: TGTGCCACCAGCAGAGACAGGGACAGTTTTGGCTATGGCTACACCTTC; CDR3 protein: CATSRDRDSFGYGYTF
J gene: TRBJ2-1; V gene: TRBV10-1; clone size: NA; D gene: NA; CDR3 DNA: TGCGCCAGCAGTGAGACCGGAGTTGTCAATGAGCAGTTCTTC; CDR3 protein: CASSETGVVNEQFF
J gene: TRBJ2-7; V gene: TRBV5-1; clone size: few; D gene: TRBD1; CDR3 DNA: TGCGCCAGCAGCTCGACCGGGACAGGGGGATACGAGCAGTACTTC; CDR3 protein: CASSSTGTGGYEQYF
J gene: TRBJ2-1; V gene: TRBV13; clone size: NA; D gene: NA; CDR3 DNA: TGTGCCAGCAGCTCCATGGAGTCCTACAATGAGCAGTTCTTC; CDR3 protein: CASSSMESYNEQFF